The following is a T cell receptor beta chain sequence with its context. The data were taken from a study of blood T cell repertoires in COVID-19. Germline CDR1 SEHNR, CDR2 FQNEAQ (reference sequence). The CDR3 contains 14 residues. The V and J ends lost 1 base and 2 bases respectively, with 8 bases between them. Generated by immunoSEQ multiplex PCR, the TCRdb table keeps only in-frame clones and is missing some. The data contain approximately 68,000 clones, roughly 80% of them singletons. The sample was peripheral blood. The clonotype was recovered from a man older than 75 with active COVID-19. This sequence joins TRBV7-9 and TRBJ1-1; D is ambiguous. CDR3 in amino acids: CASSLGTPNTEAFF. The CDR3 nucleotides read TGTGCCAGCAGCTTAGGAACACCCAACACTGAAGCTTTCTTT.